A single T cell receptor beta chain is shown here with its context. The sample originates from a study of beta chain features in type 1 diabetes. The whole isolated RNA underwent reverse transcription, so sequencing captured expressed TCRB transcripts. Assay: immunoSEQ multiplex PCR; the TCRdb copy retains only in-frame clones and omits some. The repertoire holds roughly 60,000 clones, about three fifths seen once, with roughly 2% in the top ten. V lost 2 bases and J lost 5; bases outside the gene matches: 4. This CDR3 contains 14 residues. From germline, CDR1 is SGHRS and CDR2 YFSETQ. The sample was Tregs from blood. The receptor was isolated from a woman aged 18-35 years in good health. This sequence joins TRBV5-1 and TRBJ2-5, with 9 bases identical to TRBD1. The CDR3 DNA reads TGCGCCAGCAGCTTCACAGGGGGCACGGAGACCCAGTACTTC. Translation gives CASSFTGGTETQYF.